These 29 T cell receptor beta chains were sequenced from one sample in a study of metastatic and nonmetastatic thyroid tumors. No treatment of any kind had been given to any patient before thyroid surgery. TCRdb reprocessed the PCR reads using MiXCR. The sample includes fewer than 15,000 clones, roughly a quarter of them seen just once. Sequenced: tumor tissue. These receptors all come from a female donor with papillary thyroid cancer or a benign thyroid nodule (not recorded which). Some clones in this sample may be carry-over from other donors' samples.

As concerns this clone: Because the CDR3 is missing its conserved closing phenylalanine or tryptophan, this is likely a read error. Because the CDR3's place on the DNA is in doubt, the DNA is left out and the CDR3 is given as listed by TCRdb. The chain has TRBV12-3 or TRBV12-4 and TRBJ1-1; the D call TRBD1 from the table was never checked on the DNA. A total of 16 residues make up the CDR3, ends included. This CDR3 reads CASSLGTGTGNTESFL.

The gene calls are TRBV7-9 and TRBJ1-1, with D maybe TRBD1 (5 bases). Germline loops: CDR1 SEHNR, CDR2 FQNEAQ (reference sequence). The V end was cut by 4 bases, the J end by 2 bases, with 5 bases between. The CDR3 has 12 residues. The DNA for the CDR3 is TGTGCCAGCAGCTGGGACAACACTGAAGCTTTCTTT. Protein product: CASSWDNTEAFF.

This sequence joins TRBV30 and TRBJ2-7; maybe TRBD2 (7 bases). V lost 3 bases, J lost 2 bases, and 17 bases lay in between. The germline V gene encodes CDR1 GTSNPN and CDR2 SVGIG (reference sequence). There are 15 residues in the CDR3. For the CDR3, the DNA is TGTGCCTGGAGGTTAGGGGGGGACAATACCTACGAGCAGTACTTC. Amino acids: CAWRLGGDNTYEQYF.

Sample share makes this clone medium-sized. V usage is TRBV6-1 and J usage is TRBJ2-1, with 8 positions matching TRBD2. Losses at the gene ends were 6 bases for V and 6 bases for J; bases not matched to a gene: 4. The CDR3 sequence is 13 residues long. Germline CDR1 is MNHNS and CDR2 is SASEGT. The CDR3 sequence: CASRSGGGNEQFF. The CDR3 DNA reads as TGTGCCAGCAGGAGCGGGGGCGGCAATGAGCAGTTCTTC.

This clone was seen ten or more times. The rearrangement links TRBV5-1 to TRBJ1-2; D is undetermined. CDR1 is SGHRS, CDR2 YFSETQ, per germline. This CDR3 contains 11 residues. The germline V and J ends were trimmed by 4 bases and 7 bases, with 8 bases remaining between them. The CDR3 coding sequence is TGCGCCAGCAGCCCGGGCAGTGGCTACACCTTC. Amino acids: CASSPGSGYTF.

This clone was detected many times. The chain recombines TRBV7-6 with TRBJ2-2; D perhaps matches TRBD1 (6 bases). The germline V gene has CDR1 SGHVS and CDR2 FNYEAQ. The CDR3 runs to 15 residues. Deletions cut 0 bases from V and 1 base from J, with 6 bases between. The CDR3 nucleotides are TGTGCCAGCAGCTTAGCGGGACAGAACACCGGGGAGCTGTTTTTT. Translation gives CASSLAGQNTGELFF.

This clone appeared many times. The chain couples TRBV5-6 to TRBJ2-1; 8 bases line up with TRBD1. This CDR3 is 16 amino acids long. CDR1 SGHDT and CDR2 YYEEEE come from the germline V gene. Losses at the gene ends were 0 bases for V and 12 bases for J; bases not matched to a gene: 14. In DNA form, the CDR3 reads TGTGCCAGCAGCTTGGCCGGGACAGGCCCCAAGGCAGGGCAGTTCTTC. This translates into CASSLAGTGPKAGQFF.

This clone has at least ten counts. V and J are TRBV2 and TRBJ1-5; no definite D call. Germline CDR1 SNHLY, CDR2 FYNNEI. Between the trimmed V and J ends, which lost 6 bases and 7 bases, there was a span of 13 bases. The CDR3 contains 13 residues. The CDR3 here is CASSLARVQPQHF. DNA of the CDR3: TGTGCCAGCAGCCTGGCCCGCGTCCAGCCCCAGCATTTT.

V gene TRBV6-4 combines with J gene TRBJ2-3, with D possibly matching TRBD2 (6 bases). Looked up from germline, CDR1 is MRHNA and CDR2 is SNTAGT. The germline V and J ends were trimmed by 2 bases and 1 base, with 7 bases remaining between them. This CDR3 has 14 amino acids. CDR3 sequence: CASSDGTGTDTQYF. In DNA form, the CDR3 reads TGTGCCAGCAGTGACGGGACTGGCACAGATACGCAGTATTTT.

This clone was detected many times. This chain uses TRBV29-1 with TRBJ2-1; 11 nucleotides align to TRBD2. The germline V gene has CDR1 SQVTM and CDR2 ANQGSEA. Trimming removed 3 bases from V and 9 bases from J; junction bases left unmatched: 4. The CDR3 covers 13 residues. The CDR3 sequence: CSVDGTSGGEQFF. The CDR3 nucleotides are TGCAGCGTTGACGGGACTAGCGGCGGTGAGCAGTTCTTC.

This clone came up a few times. The chain joins TRBV20-1 to TRBJ2-7, with TRBD2 matching over 10 bases. CDR1 is DFQATT and CDR2 is SNEGSKA in the germline V gene (reference sequence). The CDR3 length is 14 residues. V dropped 0 bases and J dropped 5; count of bases not matched to a gene: 4. CDR3 sequence (DNA): TGCAGTGCTAGAGACGGGACTAGCGTCGACGAGCAGTACTTC. Protein sequence: CSARDGTSVDEQYF.

The CDR3 loop is CASSLEGPGGKYF. In DNA form, the CDR3 reads TGTGCCAGCAGCTTAGAAGGGCCAGGGGGCAAGTACTTC. The chain carries TRBV11-2 and TRBJ2-7; 8 nucleotides match TRBD1. CDR1 and CDR2 from the germline V gene are SGHAT and FQNNGV. This CDR3 spans 13 amino acids. The V segment lost 0 bases and the J segment 11 bases; nucleotides outside the gene matches: 6.

This clone was seen a few times. The rearrangement uses TRBV28 and TRBJ1-2; 8 bases map to TRBD1. V lost 4 bases, J lost 10 bases, and 8 bases stayed unmatched. Germline lookup yields CDR1 MDHEN and CDR2 SYDVKM. CDR3 size: 13 residues. CDR3 residues: CASSSPGQVLYTF. Written as DNA, the CDR3 is TGTGCCAGCAGTTCCCCGGGACAGGTACTCTACACCTTC.

This chain links TRBV6-5 with TRBJ1-5, with a possible D match to TRBD1 (5 bases). This CDR3 spans 14 amino acids. Germline V gives CDR1 MNHEY, CDR2 SVGAGI. The V gene lost 4 bases and the J gene lost 7 bases, with 14 bases spanning the gap. CDR3 residues: CASSFGTGAQPQHF. CDR3 nucleotides: TGTGCCAGCAGTTTCGGGACCGGGGCGCAGCCCCAGCATTTT.

This rearrangement joins TRBV11-2 to TRBJ2-7; D is unresolved. V was clipped by 5 bases and J by 2 bases, with 25 bases between them. Germline V gene sequence: CDR1 SGHAT, CDR2 FQNNGV. The CDR3 totals 18 residues. The CDR3, as DNA: TGTGCCAGCAGCGCCTTTGGGAACAGATACGGGTTAGCCTACGAGCAGTACTTC. It yields the protein CASSAFGNRYGLAYEQYF.

This clone was picked up many times. The chain uses TRBV29-1 and TRBJ2-1, with D perhaps matching TRBD2 (7 bases). Germline V gives CDR1 SQVTM, CDR2 ANQGSEA. V lost 6 bases, J lost 9 bases, and 27 bases lay in between. The CDR3 totals 16 residues. This chain's CDR3 is CSVNSKLREWTVEQFF. CDR3 DNA sequence: TGCAGCGTCAACTCAAAATTGCGGGAGTGGACAGTTGAGCAGTTCTTC.

This clone was seen repeatedly, ten times or more. The rearrangement joins TRBV20-1 to TRBJ2-4; D gene uncertain. This CDR3 contains 17 residues. CDR1 DFQATT and CDR2 SNEGSKA come from the germline V gene (reference sequence). V was pared by 6 bases and J by 0 bases, with 21 bases between. For the CDR3, the DNA is TGCAGTGCCGAGGACCTCGGCAGGTCCTTAGCCAAAAACATTCAGTACTTC. Translation: CSAEDLGRSLAKNIQYF.

The chain couples TRBV7-2 to TRBJ2-1; D remains unclear. There are 14 residues in the CDR3. Germline loops: CDR1 SGHTA, CDR2 FQGNSA. V lost 1 base to trimming and J lost 3 bases, with 7 bases between them. CDR3 coding DNA: TGTGCCAGCAGCTTAGAGCCTAGCTACAATGAGCAGTTCTTC. It is translated as CASSLEPSYNEQFF.

This clone is deemed medium-sized. The chain carries TRBV15 and TRBJ2-2; D not certain. CDR3 length: 14 amino acids. Germline V gene lookup returns CDR1 LNHNV and CDR2 YYDKDF (reference sequence). V lost 1 base and J 0 bases, leaving 3 bases between the germline ends. The CDR3 loop is CATSRVSNTGELFF. The CDR3 DNA reads as TGTGCCACCAGCAGAGTCTCGAACACCGGGGAGCTGTTTTTT.

V usage is TRBV4-2 and J usage is TRBJ2-3, with TRBD2 as a possible D gene (6 bases). The V gene lost 3 bases and the J gene lost 3 bases, with 16 bases spanning the gap. The CDR3 consists of 16 residues. Germline lookup yields CDR1 LGHNA and CDR2 YNFKEQ. CDR3 protein: CASSQGLRAGTDTQYF. CDR3 DNA sequence: TGTGCCAGCAGCCAGGGACTTCGGGCAGGGACAGATACGCAGTATTTT.

This clone came up many times. This may stem from a read error, because a much larger clone lies one nucleotide away. The CDR3 coding sequence is TGTGCCAGCAGCGAGGGAGCGGCTAGAGGCACAGGTACGCAGTATTTT. Residues: CASSEGAARGTGTQYF. The genes are TRBV6-1 and TRBJ2-3; D might be TRBD1 or TRBD2, each matching 5 bases. Germline loops: CDR1 MNHNS, CDR2 SASEGT. This CDR3 has 16 residues.

This rearrangement joins TRBV5-1 to TRBJ2-7; D is possibly TRBD2 (5 bases). Germline V CDR1 and CDR2: SGHRS, YFSETQ. CDR3 size: 12 residues. V gave up 2 bases and J gave up 4 bases, with 7 bases separating them. The CDR3 reads CASSLRGYEQYF. CDR3 nucleotide sequence: TGCGCCAGCAGCTTAAGAGGGTACGAGCAGTACTTC.

The chain couples TRBV4-2 to TRBJ2-2; the D is unclear. Trimming shortened V by 1 base and J by 7 bases, and 10 bases separated the two germline ends. This CDR3 contains 14 residues. CDR1 is LGHNA and CDR2 is YNFKEQ in the germline V gene. The CDR3 nucleotides are TGTGCCAGCAGCCAAGCCCTGTTCGGCGGGGAGCTGTTTTTT. Protein sequence: CASSQALFGGELFF.

The chain employs TRBV9 and TRBJ2-1, with D maybe TRBD2 (5 bases). The V end lost 0 bases, the J end lost 9 bases, and 19 bases lay between the germline ends. The CDR3 extends over 16 amino acids. Germline V gene lookup returns CDR1 SGDLS and CDR2 YYNGEE. CDR3 loop: CASSVDRELGVVEQFF. Here the CDR3 DNA reads TGTGCCAGCAGCGTAGATCGTGAACTAGGTGTGGTTGAGCAGTTCTTC.

There are many counts of this clone. This rearrangement joins TRBV9 to TRBJ2-7; D gene ambiguous. The CDR3 has 13 residues. Germline CDR1 reads SGDLS; CDR2 reads YYNGEE. Trimming took 0 bases from V and 0 from J, leaving 4 bases between them. CDR3 residues: CASSVGPSYEQYF. CDR3 DNA: TGTGCCAGCAGCGTAGGACCCTCCTACGAGCAGTACTTC.

This clone was recorded many times. The chain recombines TRBV7-6 with TRBJ2-3, with D maybe TRBD1 (5 bases). V was pared by 3 bases and J by 6 bases, with 10 bases between. Germline V gene sequence: CDR1 SGHVS, CDR2 FNYEAQ. CDR3 size: 13 residues. CDR3 loop: CASSFQGSDTQYF. CDR3 coding DNA: TGTGCCAGCAGCTTTCAGGGTTCGGATACGCAGTATTTT.

This clone showed up many times. This chain links TRBV29-1 with TRBJ1-1, with unresolved D. The CDR3 has 11 amino acids. Trimming removed 3 bases at V and 6 bases at J, with 8 bases between. Germline CDR1 SQVTM, CDR2 ANQGSEA. CDR3 in DNA: TGCAGCGTTGATGGGGAATCTGAAGCTTTCTTT. Its protein product is CSVDGESEAFF.

Points on this clone: A read error may produce the germline difference seen at one junction end. The chain links TRBV6-5 to TRBJ2-1; D is perhaps TRBD1 or TRBD2 (6 bases each). The CDR3 sequence is 18 residues long. CDR1 MNHEY and CDR2 SVGAGI come from the germline V gene. CDR3 loop: CASSPYSLGGLGQGEQFF. The CDR3 DNA is TGTGCTAGCAGTCCTTACTCCCTGGGAGGATTGGGTCAGGGGGAGCAGTTCTTC.

J is TRBJ2-7 and V is TRBV4-1, with D hard to call. This CDR3 is built from 13 residues. Trimming pared 0 bases from V and 6 bases from J, leaving 9 bases between. CDR1 and CDR2 from the germline V gene are MGHRA and YSYEKL. This chain's CDR3 is CASSQDDRTEQYF. CDR3 nucleotide sequence: TGCGCCAGCAGCCAAGATGATAGGACCGAGCAGTACTTC.